What follows is one TCR beta chain and its context. Its recognized antigen is unknown. The sample holds no much larger clone one base away, and base qualities are not on file. The trial excluded patients who had a history of autoimmune disease or were on systemic immunosuppression. Peripheral blood for TCR sequencing was drawn from every dose cohort at baseline, at cycle 4 day 1 and at cycle 7 day 1. Samples came from an open-label, multicenter, first-in-human phase I dose-escalation trial of ivuxolimab. Adults with locally advanced or metastatic melanoma, renal cell carcinoma, hepatocellular carcinoma or head and neck squamous cell carcinoma were enrolled in the trial. CD4+ and CD8+ T cells were sorted separately from peripheral blood before TCR sequencing. For sequencing of the TCRbeta CDR3 region, genomic DNA was extracted from the sorted cells. TCRbeta CDR3 regions were sequenced using the immunoSEQ Assay. Entries here come from immuneACCESS through TCRdb and include only in-frame sequences with V and J called. Some clones fail to appear in such tables; in the studies checked, an unresolved V gene covers under half of the shortfall, and the cause of the remainder is unknown. The sample data list approximately 100,000 clones, and around 90% of these were observed just once. The ten largest clones take up 1.5% to 2% of the sample.

Reading the germline V gene (reference sequence) gives CDR1 MNHNY and CDR2 SVGAGI. The CDR3 numbers 14 residues from cysteine through phenylalanine. CDR3 DNA only is kept here, 42 bases in frame from base 1. Ends trimmed: V by 5 bases, J by 3 bases; bases unmatched to a gene: 6. This sample stems from a study of OX40 agonist ivuxolimab in advanced cancers. Background for the entire study: Ivuxolimab was a fully human IgG2 agonistic monoclonal antibody targeting the costimulatory receptor OX40 (CD134). Intravenous ivuxolimab was administered to patients every 2 weeks at six dose levels: 0.01, 0.1, 0.3, 1.5, 3 and 10 mg/kg. Of the roughly 53 patients in dose escalation, around 19 had hepatocellular carcinoma, about 15 had melanoma, 9 had renal cell carcinoma and 9 had head and neck cancer. In the dose-escalation cohort, 75% to 85% of patients were male, and the mean age was roughly 56 years with a range of roughly 20 to 80. Patients were allowed to have had prior anti-PD-1, anti-PD-L1 or anti-CTLA-4 therapy, and approximately 40% of the dose-escalation patients had previously received checkpoint inhibitors. Three dose-escalation patients achieved partial responses, one with hepatocellular carcinoma and two with cutaneous melanoma. The purpose of peripheral TCRbeta sequencing was to test whether ivuxolimab changed TCR sequence diversity and led to clonal T-cell expansion. The paper reports the monotherapy dose-escalation portion (N of about 56 patients) of the phase I ivuxolimab trial.

Summary of the overall study and its limitations: Low levels of normalized T-cell clonal expansion were also shown by some nonresponding patients. At doses of 0.1 to 3.0 mg/kg, clonal expansion of both CD4+ and CD8+ blood T cells was observed from baseline to week 6. In the 0.1-3.0 mg/kg groups, partial responders were among the patients with the lowest normalized peripheral clonal expansion, particularly in CD8+ T cells. After ivuxolimab, expanded clones were on average more numerous among CD8+ T cells than among CD4+ T cells. The antigen specificity of the clonally expanded peripheral T cells was not determined.

The input for sequencing was CD4+ or CD8+ T cells sorted from blood, taken in a trial of the OX40 agonist ivuxolimab. Here the chain combines TRBV6-6 and TRBJ2-7; 8 of the junction bases match TRBD1. This receptor was taken from an adult with an advanced solid tumor such as melanoma, head and neck, liver or kidney cancer. In nucleotide form, the sequence is TGTGCCAGCAGTCGGACAGGGATTGGCTACGAGCAGTACTTC. It codes for CASSRTGIGYEQYF.